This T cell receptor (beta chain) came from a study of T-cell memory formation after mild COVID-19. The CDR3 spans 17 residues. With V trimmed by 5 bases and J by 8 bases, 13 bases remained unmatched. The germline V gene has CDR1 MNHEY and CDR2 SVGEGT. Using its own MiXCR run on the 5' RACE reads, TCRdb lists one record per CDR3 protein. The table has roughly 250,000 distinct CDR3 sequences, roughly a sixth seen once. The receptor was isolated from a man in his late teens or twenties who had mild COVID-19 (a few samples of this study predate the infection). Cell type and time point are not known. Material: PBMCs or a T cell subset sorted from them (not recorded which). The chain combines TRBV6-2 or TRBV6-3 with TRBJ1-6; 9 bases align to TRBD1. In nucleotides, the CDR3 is TGTGCCAGCAGTCCCCGGACAGGGGCGATCGGTTATTCACCCCTCCACTTT. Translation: CASSPRTGAIGYSPLHF.